This TCR beta chain is from a study of blood T cell repertoires in COVID-19. On the study more broadly: Nucleic acid was either cDNA or gDNA, and it came from T cells, B-cell-depleted T cells, or PBMCs.

CDR1 LGHDT and CDR2 YNNKEL come from the germline V gene (reference sequence). With 0 bases clipped from V and 4 bases from J, the junction kept 2 bases outside the gene matches. The CDR3 consists of 14 residues. TCRdb's copy holds only in-frame clones and misses some; the assay was immunoSEQ multiplex PCR. The sample carries about 82,000 clones, around 81% recorded once. As for this clone: This CDR3 is also generated by other DNA sequences in the sample.

Source material: peripheral blood. The sequence was obtained from a man of 80 years or more with acute or convalescent COVID-19. This sequence joins TRBV3-1 (or the pseudogene TRBV3-2) and TRBJ1-2; 7 bases align to TRBD1. The CDR3 region has the DNA TGTGCCAGCAGCCAAGAACAGGGGAGCTATGGCTACACCTTC. Its translation is CASSQEQGSYGYTF.